A single sample is the source of the 31 T cell receptor beta chains below, sequenced in a study of blood T cell repertoires in COVID-19. Libraries were prepared by immunoSEQ multiplex PCR; TCRdb keeps only in-frame clonotypes and omits some of them. The table lists about 310,000 clones, roughly 90% of them singletons. The sequencing input was peripheral blood. The receptor set was obtained from a woman in her 30s with COVID-19, enrolled during active disease.

This chain joins TRBV4-1 and TRBJ1-5; weak D call: TRBD1 (5 bases). CDR3 size: 12 residues. Germline values: CDR1 MGHRA, CDR2 YSYEKL. V was clipped by 3 bases and J by 6 bases, with 6 bases between them. The CDR3 loop reads CASSHQGQPQHF. The CDR3 region has the DNA TGCGCCAGCAGCCACCAGGGTCAGCCCCAGCATTTT.

This chain joins TRBV25-1 and TRBJ2-5; 10 bases are shared with TRBD2. V shed 5 bases, J shed 2 bases, and the junction held 5 bases outside the gene matches. The germline gives CDR1 MGHDK, CDR2 SYGVNS. The CDR3 spans 15 residues. CDR3 in DNA: TGTGCCAGCAGTTACTGGGGACTAGCGCAAGAGACCCAGTACTTC. Its translation is CASSYWGLAQETQYF.

CDR3 sequence reads: CASSQDQPTSGYTDTQYF. CDR3 DNA sequence: TGTGCCAGCAGCCAAGACCAACCGACTAGCGGGTACACAGATACGCAGTATTTT. V gene TRBV4-2 combines with J gene TRBJ2-3; 10 bases are a match to TRBD2. This CDR3 has 18 residues. The V gene end was trimmed by 0 bases and the J gene end by 2 bases; junction bases not matched to a gene: 8. Germline CDR1 and CDR2: LGHNA and YNFKEQ.

This clone was observed a handful of times. This CDR3 is also generated by other DNA sequences in the sample. The chain joins TRBV7-2 to TRBJ2-5; D is perhaps TRBD2 (5 bases). The CDR3 runs to 12 residues. Trimming cost V 5 bases and J 4 bases, with 8 bases left between them. CDR1 is SGHTA, CDR2 FQGNSA, per germline. CDR3 in amino acids: CASSPRGETQYF. In DNA form, the CDR3 reads TGTGCCAGCAGCCCACGGGGAGAGACCCAGTACTTC.

The V gene is TRBV5-5, the J gene TRBJ1-6, with 8 bases lining up with TRBD1. V gave up 0 bases and J gave up 7 bases; unmatched junction bases: 0. The CDR3 contains 14 residues. Germline lookup yields CDR1 SGHKS and CDR2 YYEKEE (reference sequence). In DNA form, the CDR3 reads TGTGCCAGCAGCTTGGGACAGGGGAATTCACCCCTCCACTTT. Its protein is CASSLGQGNSPLHF.

The V call is TRBV13, the J call TRBJ2-1; D remains unclear. Per germline, CDR1 PRHDT and CDR2 FYEKMQ (reference sequence). V was pared by 6 bases and J by 10 bases, with 10 bases between. The CDR3 is 11 residues long. CDR3 residues: CASSLEWEQFF. CDR3 DNA: TGTGCCAGCAGTCTAGAATGGGAGCAGTTCTTC.

The chain recombines TRBV14 with TRBJ2-6; maybe TRBD1 (5 bases). Germline V CDR1 and CDR2: SGHDN, FVKESK. The length of the CDR3 is 16 residues. With 4 bases removed from V and 4 bases from J, the gap between germline ends came to 14 bases. For the CDR3, the DNA is TGTGCCAGCAGCCTTAGACAGACTTTGGGGGCCAACGTCCTGACTTTC. Its protein product is CASSLRQTLGANVLTF.

CDR3 sequence reads: CASSQVGVMNTEAFF. The CDR3 DNA sequence: TGTGCCAGCAGCCAAGTAGGAGTCATGAACACTGAAGCTTTCTTT. V gene TRBV14 combines with J gene TRBJ1-1; no clear D. This CDR3 is 15 amino acids long. Germline lookup yields CDR1 SGHDN and CDR2 FVKESK. V was shortened by 1 base and J by 0 bases, with 9 bases between the two germline ends. Combining the CDR3 with reference TRBV14 and TRBJ1-1 gives the whole variable domain EAGVTQFPSHSVIEKGQTVTLRCDPISGHDNLYWYRRVMGKEIKFLLHFVKESKQDESGMPNNRFLAERTGGTYSTLKVQPAELEDSGVYFCASSQVGVMNTEAFFGQGTRLTVV.

The chain has TRBV19 and TRBJ2-3; 10 bases map to TRBD2. The V gene end was trimmed by 5 bases and the J gene end by 6 bases; junction bases not matched to a gene: 14. This CDR3 region has 17 residues. CDR1 and CDR2 (germline): LNHDA, SQIVND (reference sequence). As DNA, the CDR3 is TGTGCCAGTAGTGACCCGTTCCTAGCGGGAGAGGATGATACGCAGTATTTT. It is translated as CASSDPFLAGEDDTQYF.

The table lists this clone with a count of one. The V call is TRBV19, the J call TRBJ1-1; D gene uncertain. CDR3 length: 13 amino acids. Between the trimmed V and J ends, which lost 6 bases and 1 base, there was a span of 9 bases. The germline V gene encodes CDR1 LNHDA and CDR2 SQIVND (reference sequence). The CDR3 bases are TGTGCCAGTAGCTTCACAGAGAACACTGAAGCTTTCTTT. Residues: CASSFTENTEAFF.

V and J are TRBV25-1 and TRBJ2-5; tentative D call: TRBD2 (6 bases). Germline V lookup: CDR1 MGHDK, CDR2 SYGVNS. V gave up 7 bases and J gave up 5 bases, with 14 bases separating them. The CDR3 is 13 amino acids. CDR3 in amino acids: CASTEGSVETQYF. In nucleotides, the CDR3 is TGTGCCAGCACGGAGGGTTCTGTGGAGACCCAGTACTTC.

The V and J genes are TRBV25-1 and TRBJ1-2, with D perhaps matching TRBD1 (6 bases). Trimming stripped 4 bases from V and 11 bases from J, with 14 bases between. The CDR3 has 12 amino acids. Germline loops: CDR1 MGHDK, CDR2 SYGVNS. The CDR3 DNA sequence: TGTGCCAGCAGTGTCCCCGGACAGCTATACACCTTC. Its translation: CASSVPGQLYTF.

CDR3 sequence: CASSLNPVGAGGEAFF. In DNA form, the CDR3 reads TGTGCCAGCAGCTTAAACCCCGTTGGGGCAGGGGGCGAAGCTTTCTTT. The J gene is TRBJ1-1, the V gene TRBV7-2; TRBD1 agrees at 8 bases. The CDR3 spans 16 residues. Trimming took 2 bases from V and 8 from J; bases not matched to a gene: 13. Germline-derived CDR1 and CDR2 are SGHTA and FQGNSA.

The chain is built from TRBV19 and TRBJ1-4, with D maybe TRBD1 (5 bases). Between the trimmed V and J ends, which lost 6 bases and 5 bases, there was a span of 16 bases. The germline CDR1 and CDR2 sequences are LNHDA and SQIVND (reference sequence). The CDR3 is 15 amino acids. Here the CDR3 DNA reads TGTGCCAGTAGCCTCTGGGAGGGGCCGAATGAAAAACTGTTTTTT. The encoded protein is CASSLWEGPNEKLFF.

This sequence joins TRBV6-5 and TRBJ1-1; D not resolved. The germline V gene encodes CDR1 MNHEY and CDR2 SVGAGI. CDR3 length: 13 amino acids. V lost 2 bases and J 0 bases, leaving 4 bases between the germline ends. CDR3 loop: CASSYEVNTEAFF. In nucleotides, the CDR3 is TGTGCCAGCAGTTACGAGGTGAACACTGAAGCTTTCTTT.

The CDR3 here is CASSIVGQGSGELFF. Written as DNA, the CDR3 is TGTGCCAGTAGTATCGTGGGACAGGGATCCGGGGAGCTGTTTTTT. This sequence joins TRBV19 and TRBJ2-2, with 9 bases aligning to TRBD1. Per the germline V gene, CDR1 is LNHDA and CDR2 is SQIVND (reference sequence). After removal of 3 bases from V and 6 bases from J, the junction contained 5 bases not matched to a gene. This CDR3 is built from 15 residues.

The chain joins TRBV19 to TRBJ1-1, with D possibly TRBD1 on 6 matching bases. The germline V gene has CDR1 LNHDA and CDR2 SQIVND (reference sequence). V was shortened by 8 bases and J by 1 base, with 11 bases between the two germline ends. CDR3 length: 13 residues. In DNA form, the CDR3 reads TGTGCCAGTCGCAAACAGGGGAACACTGAAGCTTTCTTT. Amino acids: CASRKQGNTEAFF.

The genes are TRBV28 and TRBJ1-1; no definite D call. The CDR3 sequence is 15 residues long. Germline CDR1 is MDHEN and CDR2 is SYDVKM. The V and J ends lost 2 bases and 1 base respectively, with 11 bases between them. This chain's CDR3 is CASSLLAEQNTEAFF. DNA for the CDR3: TGTGCCAGCAGTTTACTAGCCGAACAGAACACTGAAGCTTTCTTT.

CDR3 DNA: TGTGCCAGCAACCCTACTGGGGCCAACGTCCTGACTTTC. Encoded protein: CASNPTGANVLTF. The chain carries TRBV12-3 or TRBV12-4 and TRBJ2-6; D is unresolved. V lost 7 bases and J lost 2, with 6 bases in between. The CDR3 runs to 13 residues.

This clone was recorded once. This chain joins TRBV19 and TRBJ1-4; 8 nucleotides line up with TRBD1. The J segment lost 4 bases and the V segment lost 6 bases, leaving 7 bases of the junction unmatched. The CDR3 is made up of 15 amino acids. Germline values: CDR1 LNHDA, CDR2 SQIVND (reference sequence). DNA for the CDR3: TGTGCCAGTAGGTCGACAGGGGAGAGTAATGAAAAACTGTTTTTT. As protein: CASRSTGESNEKLFF.

V gene TRBV19 combines with J gene TRBJ2-5; D may be TRBD2 (5 bases). V gave up 3 bases and J gave up 5 bases, with 16 bases separating them. The CDR3 sequence is 15 residues long. Germline lookup yields CDR1 LNHDA and CDR2 SQIVND (reference sequence). CDR3 coding DNA: TGTGCCAGTAGTATTGTGGAAACCACGGGGGAGACCCAGTACTTC. This gives the protein CASSIVETTGETQYF.

The chain uses TRBV27 and TRBJ2-1; 7 bases match TRBD2. With V trimmed by 3 bases and J by 7 bases, 9 bases remained unmatched. Germline V gene data show CDR1 as MNHEY and CDR2 as SMNVEV (reference sequence). This CDR3 has 15 amino acids. CDR3 protein: CASSLVGGLRNEQFF. CDR3 in DNA: TGTGCCAGCAGTTTGGTGGGAGGGCTGCGAAATGAGCAGTTCTTC.

Only a few counts were recorded for this clone. This chain connects TRBV5-1 to TRBJ2-7; possibly TRBD1 for D (6 bases). This CDR3 is built from 15 residues. The V end was cut by 4 bases, the J end by 1 base, with 15 bases between. CDR1 is SGHRS and CDR2 is YFSETQ in the germline V gene. The CDR3 nucleotides read TGCGCCAGCAGCCATAATGACAGGCGATCCTACGAGCAGTACTTC. It yields the protein CASSHNDRRSYEQYF.

V gene TRBV30 combines with J gene TRBJ2-7, with 8 positions matching TRBD1. This CDR3 comprises 14 residues. J was trimmed by 7 bases and V by 4 bases; bases with no gene match: 12. Germline CDR1 and CDR2: GTSNPN and SVGIG (reference sequence). The CDR3 loop is CAWTPRTGPLEQYF. CDR3 DNA: TGTGCCTGGACCCCCCGGACAGGGCCGCTGGAGCAGTACTTC.

This sequence joins TRBV7-7 and TRBJ2-3; 7 bases map to TRBD1. The CDR3 is 14 amino acids. Germline CDR1 and CDR2: SSHAT and FNYEAQ (reference sequence). Trimming cost V 5 bases and J 2 bases; bases outside gene matches: 4. CDR3 nucleotide sequence: TGTGCCAGCAGCCCCGGGACAGTCACAGATACGCAGTATTTT. This encodes CASSPGTVTDTQYF.

The CDR3 DNA reads TGTGCCAGTAGTATGGACAGGGCAGCTTTCTTT. Protein sequence: CASSMDRAAFF. The gene calls are TRBV19 and TRBJ1-1, with 8 bases lining up with TRBD1. V shed 3 bases and J 10 bases; nucleotides not matched to a gene: 1. Germline CDR1 is LNHDA and CDR2 is SQIVND (reference sequence). This CDR3 contains 11 residues.

V gene TRBV19 combines with J gene TRBJ2-3; TRBD2 agrees at 7 bases. J lost 6 bases, V lost 7 bases, and 13 bases had no gene match. The germline V gene has CDR1 LNHDA and CDR2 SQIVND (reference sequence). This CDR3 is built from 15 residues. The DNA for the CDR3 is TGTGCCAGTACCGCTTTTGGGGAGGGAACGGATACGCAGTATTTT. Translating gives CASTAFGEGTDTQYF.

This sequence joins TRBV29-1 and TRBJ2-5; 12 bases are a match to TRBD2. The CDR3 covers 17 residues. Germline V gives CDR1 SQVTM, CDR2 ANQGSEA. V trimming: 0 bases; J trimming: 4 bases; junction bases outside the gene matches: 9. The CDR3 DNA reads TGCAGCGTTGAAGAAGAGGCTAGCGGGAGGGCCAGAGAGACCCAGTACTTC. This codes for CSVEEEASGRARETQYF.

This clone occurred a few times. The gene calls are TRBV18 and TRBJ1-5, with 9 bases lining up with TRBD1. Trimming at V came to 6 bases and at J to 8 bases, leaving 5 bases not matched to a gene. The germline V gene encodes CDR1 KGHSH and CDR2 LQKENI. This CDR3 spans 13 amino acids. This CDR3 reads CASSETGGKPQHF. CDR3 coding DNA: TGTGCCAGCTCCGAGACAGGGGGGAAGCCCCAGCATTTT.

The chain uses TRBV10-3 and TRBJ2-2; TRBD1 matches 9 bases. The CDR3 loop spans 16 amino acids. Trimming removed 7 bases from V and 0 bases from J; junction bases left unmatched: 6. Germline CDR1 is ENHRY and CDR2 is SYGVKD. CDR3 amino acids: CAITLGQGPNTGELFF. The DNA for the CDR3 is TGTGCCATCACCTTAGGACAGGGGCCGAACACCGGGGAGCTGTTTTTT.

V is TRBV7-8 and J is TRBJ1-5; TRBD1 matches 7 bases. From germline, CDR1 is SGHVS and CDR2 FQNEAQ. Germline trimming cut 2 bases from V and 4 bases from J; bases unmatched to any gene: 5. This CDR3 has 15 amino acids. The CDR3 bases are TGTGCCAGCAGCTTACCCGGGACAGTTAATCAGCCCCAGCATTTT. This sequence encodes CASSLPGTVNQPQHF.